Below are 16 T cell receptor beta chains sequenced from a single sample in a study of T cells in Graves' hyperthyroidism and ophthalmopathy. TCR beta CDR3 regions were amplified from RNA transcripts. Primed by the HTBI set, a first-round RT-PCR was run on the TCR CDR3. Using its own MiXCR run on the multiplex PCR reads, TCRdb lists one record per CDR3 protein. This sample has hundreds of thousands of distinct CDR3 sequences; approximately 24% occur once, and the top ten carry around 32%. The sequenced material came from blood. These receptors all stem from a woman aged 40 to 50 with Graves' ophthalmopathy.

This chain's CDR3 is CASSEPPKETQYF. In nucleotides, the CDR3 is TGTGCCAGCAGTGAGCCACCGAAGGAGACCCAGTACTTC. J is TRBJ2-5 and V is TRBV27; D unresolved. With 5 bases removed from V and 5 bases from J, the gap between germline ends came to 12 bases. This CDR3 region has 13 residues. Looked up from germline, CDR1 is MNHEY and CDR2 is SMNVEV (reference sequence).

This clonotype was observed at least ten times. This chain joins TRBV2 and TRBJ2-5; D is uncertain. CDR1 and CDR2 from the germline V gene are SNHLY and FYNNEI. The CDR3 sequence is 16 residues long. Trimming left V 0 bases short and J 7 bases short, with 18 bases between. CDR3 region: CASSEAQLVGKGTQYF. The CDR3 nucleotides read TGTGCCAGCAGTGAAGCGCAGTTGGTAGGGAAGGGGACCCAGTACTTC.

V is TRBV9 and J is TRBJ1-2; no clear D. The germline gives CDR1 SGDLS, CDR2 YYNGEE. This CDR3 has 13 residues. V was trimmed by 4 bases and J by 4 bases, leaving 11 bases between them. Here the CDR3 reads CASSSSGFYGYTF. DNA of the CDR3: TGTGCCAGCAGCTCCTCAGGTTTCTATGGCTACACCTTC.

Many counts were recorded for this clonotype. This chain connects TRBV2 to TRBJ1-1, with D possibly TRBD1 on 5 matching bases. The CDR3 runs to 14 residues. Germline V CDR1 and CDR2: SNHLY, FYNNEI. Trimming removed 6 bases from V and 7 bases from J, with 18 bases in between. This CDR3 reads CASSQKPGGGEAFF. Here the CDR3 DNA reads TGTGCCAGCAGCCAGAAGCCGGGTGGGGGTGAAGCTTTCTTT.

This rearrangement joins TRBV28 to TRBJ1-5; no definite D call. This CDR3 contains 15 residues. Germline V gene sequence: CDR1 MDHEN, CDR2 SYDVKM. The V end was cut by 6 bases, the J end by 0 bases, with 12 bases between. The CDR3 protein is CASRAHLYSNQPQHF. The CDR3 region has the DNA TGTGCCAGCAGGGCACACCTCTATAGCAATCAGCCCCAGCATTTT.

Many counts were recorded for this clonotype. The CDR3 sequence: CASSFRAGAGGELFF. In nucleotides, the CDR3 is TGTGCCAGCAGTTTCAGAGCGGGAGCTGGCGGGGAGCTGTTTTTT. V usage is TRBV12-3 or TRBV12-4 and J usage is TRBJ2-2, with 8 bases identical to TRBD2. The CDR3 loop spans 15 amino acids. V shed 3 bases and J 7 bases; nucleotides not matched to a gene: 7.

Many counts were recorded for this clonotype. The genes are TRBV9 and TRBJ2-7; D is possibly TRBD2 (7 bases). This CDR3 comprises 15 residues. Germline assignment: CDR1 SGDLS and CDR2 YYNGEE. Trimming took off 3 bases at V and 1 base at J, with 14 bases between the two ends. The CDR3, as DNA: TGTGCCAGCAGCGGAGGGGGAGGGCAGTCCTACGAGCAGTACTTC. Translating it yields CASSGGGGQSYEQYF.

Many counts were recorded for this clonotype. The J gene is TRBJ2-2, the V gene TRBV7-3; tentatively, D is TRBD1 (6 bases). Germline V gene data show CDR1 as SGHTA and CDR2 as FQGTGA. The CDR3 has 16 amino acids. V lost 3 bases and J lost 1, with 12 bases in between. The CDR3: CASSFYTGLNTGELFF. The CDR3 nucleotides are TGTGCCAGCAGCTTCTACACAGGGTTGAACACCGGGGAGCTGTTTTTT. Full variable domain (remainder filled in from reference TRBV7-3 and TRBJ2-2): GAGVSQTPSNKVTEKGKYVELRCDPISGHTALYWYRQSLGQGPEFLIYFQGTGAADDSGLPNDRFFAVRPEGSVSTLKIQRTERGDSAVYLCASSFYTGLNTGELFFGEGSRLTVL.

This clonotype occurred many times. The chain has TRBV5-5 and TRBJ1-5, with a weak D call TRBD1 (5 bases). The CDR3 consists of 14 residues. The V end lost 1 base, the J end lost 7 bases, and 12 bases lay between the germline ends. Germline values: CDR1 SGHKS, CDR2 YYEKEE (reference sequence). The CDR3 loop reads CASSLLRGRQPQHF. The CDR3 DNA is TGTGCCAGCAGCTTGCTTAGGGGTAGACAGCCCCAGCATTTT.

Many counts were recorded for this clonotype. CDR3 region: CASSFQRGMQETQYF. The CDR3 DNA reads as TGTGCCAGCAGTTTTCAACGTGGAATGCAAGAGACCCAGTACTTC. The chain links TRBV28 to TRBJ2-5; D remains unclear. Germline loops: CDR1 MDHEN, CDR2 SYDVKM. This CDR3 contains 15 residues. With 3 bases removed from V and 2 bases from J, the gap between germline ends came to 13 bases. The full variable domain, completed using reference TRBV28 and TRBJ2-5, is DVKVTQSSRYLVKRTGEKVFLECVQDMDHENMFWYRQDPGLGLRLIYFSYDVKMKEKGDIPEGYSVSREKKERFSLILESASTNQTSMYLCASSFQRGMQETQYFGPGTRLLVL.

This clonotype was recorded at least ten times. The genes are TRBV20-1 and TRBJ1-2, with a weak D call TRBD1 (6 bases). The germline V gene has CDR1 DFQATT and CDR2 SNEGSKA (reference sequence). V lost 6 bases, J lost 4 bases, and 15 bases lay in between. This CDR3 spans 13 amino acids. CDR3 loop: CSAPVGGSYGYTF. Written as DNA, the CDR3 is TGCAGTGCGCCCGTAGGGGGGTCCTATGGCTACACCTTC.

This clonotype was observed at least ten times. Here the CDR3 reads CASGKDRETQYF. CDR3 nucleotide sequence: TGTGCCAGTGGTAAGGACAGAGAGACCCAGTACTTC. This chain uses TRBV12-3 or TRBV12-4 with TRBJ2-5; weak D call: TRBD1 (6 bases). The ends were cut back, 9 bases at V and 4 bases at J, with 12 bases in the middle. The CDR3 consists of 12 residues.

This clonotype was counted many times. This chain links TRBV12-3 or TRBV12-4 with TRBJ2-2; TRBD2 matches at 11 bases. Unmatched junction bases numbered 6, after V lost 5 bases and J lost 1 base. The length of the CDR3 is 17 residues. The CDR3 DNA reads as TGTGCCAGCAGTCCAGCACTAGCGGGAGTGAACACCGGGGAGCTGTTTTTT. This encodes CASSPALAGVNTGELFF.

This clonotype showed up many times. This chain links TRBV6-5 with TRBJ2-5; D unclear. V was shortened by 6 bases and J by 0 bases, with 11 bases between the two germline ends. Per germline, CDR1 MNHEY and CDR2 SVGAGI. This CDR3 spans 14 amino acids. Written as DNA, the CDR3 is TGTGCCAGCAGACGGCGAACATACCAAGAGACCCAGTACTTC. Its translation: CASRRRTYQETQYF.

This clonotype was counted ten times or more. CDR3 coding DNA: TGTGCCAGCATGGTGGGGCCGAACGCCTACGAGCAGTACTTC. It encodes CASMVGPNAYEQYF. The chain recombines TRBV5-5 with TRBJ2-7; D might be TRBD1 (5 bases). The germline CDR1 and CDR2 sequences are SGHKS and YYEKEE (reference sequence). Trimming took 6 bases from V and 2 from J, leaving 15 bases between them. This CDR3 spans 14 amino acids.

This chain joins TRBV6-4 and TRBJ2-7; D might be TRBD1 (6 bases). V dropped 6 bases and J dropped 6 bases, with 12 bases sitting between them. This CDR3 has 12 residues. CDR1 MRHNA and CDR2 SNTAGT come from the germline V gene. CDR3 DNA: TGTGCCAGCAGCCCGACAGGACCCGAGCAGTACTTC. Amino acid sequence: CASSPTGPEQYF.